This is a list of T cell receptor beta chains from one sample in a study of T cells after yellow fever vaccination. TCRdb passed the 5' RACE reads through MiXCR, listing each CDR3 protein once. The table records about 45,000 distinct CDR3 sequences, 6.5% to 8.5% of them present only once. The sequencing used CD8+ T cells not binding an NS4B(214-222) dextramer, sorted from PBMCs, collected 45 days after the yellow fever booster vaccination. These receptors were collected from a man aged 30 to 39 who received the YFV17D yellow fever vaccine. Each CDR3 is given with its conserved first and last residue. The D gene is left open where the match is weak. Size tells how often a clone was seen (once, few, many) or the class of an expanded clone, and some rows leave it out.

v_call: TRBV28
d_call: NA
j_call: TRBJ2-7
clone_size: many
cdr3_aa: CASSLGRGEDEQYF
cdr3_nt: TGTGCCAGCAGTTTAGGCAGGGGGGAGGACGAGCAGTACTTC

v_call: TRBV5-1
d_call: NA
j_call: TRBJ2-1
clone_size: many
cdr3_aa: CASSPAGDRINNEQFF
cdr3_nt: TGCGCCAGTTCCCCGGCTGGTGACCGGATTAACAATGAGCAGTTCTTC

v_call: TRBV6-5
d_call: NA
j_call: TRBJ1-2
clone_size: many
cdr3_aa: CASTNRKTGRVGYGYTF
cdr3_nt: TGTGCCAGCACCAACAGAAAAACAGGGCGTGTAGGGTATGGCTACACCTTC

v_call: TRBV5-1
d_call: NA
j_call: TRBJ1-5
clone_size: few
cdr3_aa: CASSPGADNQPQHF
cdr3_nt: TGCGCCAGCAGTCCAGGGGCCGACAATCAGCCCCAGCATTTT

v_call: TRBV21-1
d_call: NA
j_call: TRBJ2-4
clone_size: many
cdr3_aa: CASSKEEDFWPQGNIQYF
cdr3_nt: TGTGCCAGCAGCAAAGAAGAGGACTTTTGGCCACAGGGAAACATTCAGTACTTC

v_call: TRBV24-1
d_call: TRBD2
j_call: TRBJ2-3
clone_size: many
cdr3_aa: CATSDVGLAGTDTQYF
cdr3_nt: TGTGCCACCAGTGATGTAGGACTAGCGGGAACAGATACGCAGTATTTT

v_call: TRBV6-2/TRBV6-3
d_call: NA
j_call: TRBJ1-5
clone_size: many
cdr3_aa: CASREFQVQPQHF
cdr3_nt: TGTGCCAGCAGAGAATTTCAGGTGCAGCCCCAGCATTTT

v_call: TRBV5-1
d_call: NA
j_call: TRBJ2-2
clone_size: many
cdr3_aa: CASSPYLADTGELFF
cdr3_nt: TGCGCCAGCAGCCCATACCTAGCAGACACCGGGGAGCTGTTTTTT

v_call: TRBV6-5
d_call: NA
j_call: TRBJ2-3
clone_size: medium-sized
cdr3_aa: CASRTSQGADTQYF
cdr3_nt: TGTGCCAGCAGGACCAGCCAGGGTGCAGATACGCAGTATTTT

v_call: TRBV20-1
d_call: TRBD1
j_call: TRBJ2-1
clone_size: many
cdr3_aa: CSANNPGGSYNEQFF
cdr3_nt: TGCAGTGCCAATAATCCAGGGGGTTCCTACAATGAGCAGTTCTTC

v_call: TRBV20-1
d_call: TRBD2
j_call: TRBJ2-7
clone_size: many
cdr3_aa: CSAISGKYEQYF
cdr3_nt: TGCAGTGCGATTAGCGGGAAATACGAGCAGTACTTC

v_call: TRBV7-2
d_call: NA
j_call: TRBJ2-2
clone_size: many
cdr3_aa: CASSLIQENTGELFF
cdr3_nt: TGTGCCAGCAGCTTAATACAGGAGAACACCGGGGAGCTGTTTTTT

v_call: TRBV2
d_call: TRBD2
j_call: TRBJ2-3
clone_size: many
cdr3_aa: CASNERERTSTDTQYF
cdr3_nt: TGTGCCAGCAACGAGCGGGAGCGGACTAGCACAGATACGCAGTATTTT

v_call: TRBV5-1
d_call: TRBD2
j_call: TRBJ2-3
clone_size: many
cdr3_aa: CASSLVGLAEKDTQYF
cdr3_nt: TGCGCCAGCAGCTTGGTGGGACTAGCGGAGAAAGATACGCAGTATTTT

v_call: TRBV27
d_call: TRBD2
j_call: TRBJ2-1
clone_size: many
cdr3_aa: CASSLTSGRLNNEQFF
cdr3_nt: TGTGCCAGCAGTTTAACGAGCGGGAGACTTAACAATGAGCAGTTCTTC

v_call: TRBV10-3
d_call: NA
j_call: TRBJ1-2
clone_size: many
cdr3_aa: CAISVMDSYGYTF
cdr3_nt: TGTGCCATCAGTGTGATGGACAGCTATGGCTACACCTTC

v_call: TRBV30
d_call: TRBD2
j_call: TRBJ2-1
clone_size: many
cdr3_aa: CAWSVLAGFTTYNEQFF
cdr3_nt: TGTGCCTGGAGTGTACTAGCGGGTTTCACTACCTACAATGAGCAGTTCTTC

v_call: TRBV20-1
d_call: TRBD2
j_call: TRBJ2-3
clone_size: many
cdr3_aa: CSARDGGGSTDTQYF
cdr3_nt: TGCAGTGCTAGAGATGGGGGGGGGAGCACAGATACGCAGTATTTT

v_call: TRBV4-3
d_call: NA
j_call: TRBJ2-1
clone_size: many
cdr3_aa: CASTTDGTSSYNEQFF
cdr3_nt: TGCGCCAGCACTACAGACGGGACAAGCTCCTACAATGAGCAGTTCTTC

v_call: TRBV23-1
d_call: NA
j_call: TRBJ1-4
clone_size: many
cdr3_aa: CASNMDSGPLGEKLFF
cdr3_nt: TGCGCCAGCAACATGGATTCAGGGCCCCTTGGTGAAAAACTGTTTTTT

v_call: TRBV3-1
d_call: TRBD1
j_call: TRBJ2-7
clone_size: many
cdr3_aa: CASSQETGVYGEQYF
cdr3_nt: TGTGCCAGCAGCCAAGAGACAGGGGTGTATGGCGAGCAGTACTTC

v_call: TRBV28
d_call: NA
j_call: TRBJ2-3
clone_size: many
cdr3_aa: CASIPLTSRTDTQYF
cdr3_nt: TGTGCCAGCATCCCTTTGACCTCTCGCACAGATACGCAGTATTTT

v_call: TRBV15
d_call: NA
j_call: TRBJ1-1
clone_size: many
cdr3_aa: CATRLGVNTEAFF
cdr3_nt: TGTGCCACCCGGTTGGGGGTGAACACTGAAGCTTTCTTT

v_call: TRBV28
d_call: NA
j_call: TRBJ1-5
clone_size: many
cdr3_aa: CASSPYTGVSNQPQHF
cdr3_nt: TGTGCCAGCAGTCCGTACACAGGAGTTAGCAATCAGCCCCAGCATTTT

v_call: TRBV5-1
d_call: NA
j_call: TRBJ2-1
clone_size: NA
cdr3_aa: CASSPGASLSSYNEQFF
cdr3_nt: TGCGCCAGCAGCCCGGGGGCTAGCCTTAGTTCCTACAATGAGCAGTTCTTC

v_call: TRBV7-9
d_call: TRBD1
j_call: TRBJ2-7
clone_size: many
cdr3_aa: CASSYTGASSYEQYF
cdr3_nt: TGTGCCAGCAGCTACACAGGGGCTAGTTCCTACGAGCAGTACTTC

v_call: TRBV6-2/TRBV6-3
d_call: TRBD2
j_call: TRBJ2-1
clone_size: few
cdr3_aa: CASSYGLGEQFF
cdr3_nt: TGTGCCAGCAGTTACGGACTAGGTGAGCAGTTCTTC

v_call: TRBV9
d_call: NA
j_call: TRBJ2-1
clone_size: many
cdr3_aa: CASSARTADSSYNEQFF
cdr3_nt: TGTGCCAGCAGCGCTCGGACTGCCGACAGCTCCTACAATGAGCAGTTCTTC

v_call: TRBV7-9
d_call: NA
j_call: TRBJ2-1
clone_size: many
cdr3_aa: CASSFQGTEQFF
cdr3_nt: TGTGCCAGCAGCTTCCAGGGGACTGAGCAGTTCTTC

v_call: TRBV6-2/TRBV6-3
d_call: NA
j_call: TRBJ2-3
clone_size: many
cdr3_aa: CASSYSAGRADTQYF
cdr3_nt: TGTGCCAGCAGTTACTCGGCGGGAAGGGCAGATACGCAGTATTTT

v_call: TRBV2
d_call: NA
j_call: TRBJ2-3
clone_size: many
cdr3_aa: CASRQLTDTQYF
cdr3_nt: TGTGCCAGCAGACAGCTCACAGATACGCAGTATTTT

v_call: TRBV2
d_call: NA
j_call: TRBJ2-7
clone_size: many
cdr3_aa: CASVRAEQYF
cdr3_nt: TGTGCCAGCGTACGTGCCGAGCAGTACTTC

v_call: TRBV6-5
d_call: NA
j_call: TRBJ1-1
clone_size: many
cdr3_aa: CASSYFVQTDTEAFF
cdr3_nt: TGTGCCAGCAGTTATTTTGTACAGACCGACACTGAAGCTTTCTTT

v_call: TRBV20-1
d_call: TRBD1
j_call: TRBJ2-3
clone_size: many
cdr3_aa: CSARGTGLGDTQYF
cdr3_nt: TGCAGTGCTAGGGGGACAGGGCTGGGAGATACGCAGTATTTT

v_call: TRBV5-1
d_call: NA
j_call: TRBJ2-7
clone_size: many
cdr3_aa: CASSLGDRPAYEQYF
cdr3_nt: TGCGCCAGCAGTCTGGGAGACAGGCCAGCCTACGAGCAGTACTTC

v_call: TRBV4-3
d_call: TRBD2
j_call: TRBJ2-5
clone_size: NA
cdr3_aa: CASSQGPPTSAQETQYF
cdr3_nt: TGCGCCAGCAGCCAGGGCCCGCCGACTAGCGCCCAAGAGACCCAGTACTTC

v_call: TRBV20-1
d_call: NA
j_call: TRBJ2-7
clone_size: many
cdr3_aa: CSASVGGQTSYEQYF
cdr3_nt: TGCAGTGCTAGTGTGGGGGGACAGACAAGCTACGAGCAGTACTTC

v_call: TRBV27
d_call: TRBD2
j_call: TRBJ2-3
clone_size: NA
cdr3_aa: CASRVAGGPADTQYF
cdr3_nt: TGTGCCAGCAGGGTAGCGGGAGGGCCCGCAGATACGCAGTATTTT

v_call: TRBV4-3
d_call: NA
j_call: TRBJ2-3
clone_size: many
cdr3_aa: CASSQRGDTQYF
cdr3_nt: TGCGCCAGCAGCCAGAGGGGGGATACGCAGTATTTT

v_call: TRBV6-4
d_call: NA
j_call: TRBJ2-3
clone_size: medium-sized
cdr3_aa: CASSVSLEGGVDTQYF
cdr3_nt: TGTGCCAGCAGTGTTAGCCTGGAAGGAGGTGTGGATACGCAGTATTTT

v_call: TRBV29-1
d_call: NA
j_call: TRBJ2-5
clone_size: many
cdr3_aa: CSVESFVGNVETQYF
cdr3_nt: TGCAGCGTTGAATCGTTCGTCGGGAACGTGGAGACCCAGTACTTC

v_call: TRBV27
d_call: TRBD2
j_call: TRBJ2-1
clone_size: many
cdr3_aa: CASSLRLAHLYNEQFF
cdr3_nt: TGTGCCAGCAGTTTGAGACTAGCCCATCTCTACAATGAGCAGTTCTTC

v_call: TRBV27
d_call: NA
j_call: TRBJ2-1
clone_size: many
cdr3_aa: CASSLRTDYREQFF
cdr3_nt: TGTGCCAGCAGTTTAAGGACTGACTACCGCGAGCAGTTCTTC

v_call: TRBV10-2
d_call: NA
j_call: TRBJ2-1
clone_size: many
cdr3_aa: CASRANEQFF
cdr3_nt: TGCGCCAGCAGAGCCAATGAGCAGTTCTTC

v_call: TRBV28
d_call: NA
j_call: TRBJ2-7
clone_size: many
cdr3_aa: CASSFFMGSTYEQYF
cdr3_nt: TGTGCCAGCAGTTTTTTTATGGGCAGCACCTACGAGCAGTACTTC

v_call: TRBV12-3/TRBV12-4
d_call: NA
j_call: TRBJ2-7
clone_size: NA
cdr3_aa: CASSLRAHSYEQYF
cdr3_nt: TGTGCCAGCAGTTTACGGGCCCACTCCTACGAGCAGTACTTC

v_call: TRBV27
d_call: NA
j_call: TRBJ2-1
clone_size: many
cdr3_aa: CASSLGHNSYNEQFF
cdr3_nt: TGTGCCAGCAGTTTGGGTCACAACTCCTACAATGAGCAGTTCTTC

v_call: TRBV28
d_call: TRBD1
j_call: TRBJ2-1
clone_size: many
cdr3_aa: CASSSTRDRGMYEQFF
cdr3_nt: TGTGCCAGCAGTTCCACCCGGGACAGGGGTATGTATGAGCAGTTCTTC

v_call: TRBV10-3
d_call: NA
j_call: TRBJ2-7
clone_size: many
cdr3_aa: CAIENEEGRNEQYF
cdr3_nt: TGTGCCATCGAAAATGAGGAGGGCCGAAACGAGCAGTACTTC

v_call: TRBV19
d_call: TRBD1
j_call: TRBJ2-3
clone_size: NA
cdr3_aa: CASSKRTGSITDTQYF
cdr3_nt: TGTGCCAGTAGTAAAAGGACAGGGTCTATCACAGATACGCAGTATTTT

v_call: TRBV12-3/TRBV12-4
d_call: NA
j_call: TRBJ2-3
clone_size: NA
cdr3_aa: CASRSRSYTQYF
cdr3_nt: TGTGCCAGCAGGTCTAGAAGCTATACGCAGTATTTT

v_call: TRBV5-1
d_call: NA
j_call: TRBJ1-2
clone_size: many
cdr3_aa: CASSLDRGGGYGYTF
cdr3_nt: TGCGCCAGCAGCTTGGACCGGGGGGGCGGCTATGGCTACACCTTC

v_call: TRBV20-1
d_call: NA
j_call: TRBJ2-3
clone_size: many
cdr3_aa: CSAESGAGGDTQYF
cdr3_nt: TGCAGTGCCGAGTCGGGGGCGGGTGGGGATACGCAGTATTTT